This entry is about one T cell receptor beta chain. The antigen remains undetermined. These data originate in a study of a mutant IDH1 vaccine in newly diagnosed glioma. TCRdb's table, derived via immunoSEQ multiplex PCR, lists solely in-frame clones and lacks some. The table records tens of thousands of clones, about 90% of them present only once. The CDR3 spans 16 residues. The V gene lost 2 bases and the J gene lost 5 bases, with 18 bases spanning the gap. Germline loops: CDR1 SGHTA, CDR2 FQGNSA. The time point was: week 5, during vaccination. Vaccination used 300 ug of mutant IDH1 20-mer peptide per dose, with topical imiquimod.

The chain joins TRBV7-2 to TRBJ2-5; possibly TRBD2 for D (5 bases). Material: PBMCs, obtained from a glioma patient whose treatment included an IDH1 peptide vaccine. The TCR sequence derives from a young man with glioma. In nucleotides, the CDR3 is TGTGCCAGCAGCTTATTTGTAATTGCCGGCGGGGAGACCCAGTACTTC. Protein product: CASSLFVIAGGETQYF.